The clone carrying this T cell receptor beta chain was recorded many times. No antigen is known for it. Germline values: CDR1 GTSNPN, CDR2 SVGIG (reference sequence). Trimming removed 3 bases at V and 4 bases at J, with 4 bases between. The CDR3 runs to 10 residues. From 350 to 500 ng of RNA, a library with molecular barcoded alpha/delta and beta/gamma adaptors was made. TCRdb ran MiXCR on the reads and lists one entry per CDR3 protein. The sample records 43,000 or so distinct CDR3 sequences, approximately 19% being singletons. These data belong to a study of read filtering for tumor transcriptome and immune sequencing. Study results and limitations: Single-read clonotypes: about 82% of IR-seq clonotypes (around 3.5% of reads), 74.6% of RNA-seq clonotypes (nearly 45% of reads). IR-seq and RNA-seq agreed better without single-read clonotypes.

This receptor was identified in a donor aged 40 or over with multiple myeloma. The gene calls are TRBV30 and TRBJ2-7; no clear D gene. Source material: a population of CD138-negative cells sorted from bone marrow. In nucleotides, the CDR3 is TGTGCCTGGAGGCGGTACGAGCAGTACTTC. It yields the protein CAWRRYEQYF.